The 29 T cell receptor beta chains reported below all come from one sample, sequenced in a study of blood T cell repertoires in COVID-19. The data were produced by immunoSEQ multiplex PCR, yet TCRdb's version contains in-frame clones alone and is incomplete. This table has about 110,000 clones, 70% to 90% appearing once. The sample comprised peripheral blood. The receptors shown here come from a man between 35 and 55 years old with acute or convalescent COVID-19.

The rearrangement uses TRBV10-3 and TRBJ1-2; a possible D gene is TRBD1 (5 bases). CDR1 and CDR2 (germline): ENHRY, SYGVKD. This CDR3 is built from 13 residues. Trimming shortened V by 4 bases and J by 2 bases, and 8 bases separated the two germline ends. The CDR3 sequence is CAISVDRNYGYTF. CDR3 bases: TGTGCCATCAGTGTTGACAGAAACTATGGCTACACCTTC.

This clone was found a few times. The V call is TRBV7-9, the J call TRBJ2-7; TRBD2 matches at 11 bases. Germline CDR1 reads SEHNR; CDR2 reads FQNEAQ (reference sequence). Unmatched junction bases numbered 6, after V lost 5 bases and J lost 3 bases. The CDR3 loop spans 15 amino acids. Here the CDR3 reads CASSATSGALYEQYF. As DNA, the CDR3 is TGTGCCAGCAGCGCGACTAGCGGGGCGCTCTACGAGCAGTACTTC. The full variable domain, completed using reference TRBV7-9 and TRBJ2-7, is DTGVSQNPRHKITKRGQNVTFRCDPISEHNRLYWYRQTLGQGPEFLTYFQNEAQLEKSRLLSDRFSAERPKGSFSTLEIQRTEQGDSAMYLCASSATSGALYEQYFGPGTRLTVT.

This rearrangement joins TRBV5-6 to TRBJ1-2; D call uncertain. V lost 5 bases and J 1 base, leaving 12 bases between the germline ends. The CDR3 spans 14 residues. CDR1 is SGHDT, CDR2 YYEEEE, per germline. The CDR3 coding sequence is TGTGCCAGCAGGAAAAGAGGGTTTAACTATGGCTACACCTTC. Translating gives CASRKRGFNYGYTF.

This chain connects TRBV7-2 to TRBJ1-5, with 8 bases identical to TRBD1. Germline CDR1 is SGHTA and CDR2 is FQGNSA. The CDR3 sequence is 13 residues long. After removal of 5 bases from V and 6 bases from J, the junction contained 3 bases not matched to a gene. The CDR3 spells CASSMDRVQPQHF. The DNA of the CDR3 is TGTGCCAGCAGCATGGACAGGGTTCAGCCCCAGCATTTT.

The rearrangement links TRBV4-3 to TRBJ2-7; D is possibly TRBD1 (5 bases). This CDR3 spans 13 amino acids. V was pared by 1 base and J by 3 bases, with 7 bases between. Germline values: CDR1 LGHNA, CDR2 YSLEER. CDR3: CASSQAQGYEQYF. The CDR3 nucleotides read TGCGCCAGCAGCCAAGCGCAGGGCTACGAGCAGTACTTC.

This clone was observed a single time. The rearrangement uses TRBV13 and TRBJ2-7; TRBD2 matches 16 bases. This CDR3 is 16 amino acids long. The V segment lost 4 bases and the J segment 6 bases; nucleotides outside the gene matches: 6. Per germline, CDR1 PRHDT and CDR2 FYEKMQ (reference sequence). CDR3 region: CASSSGLAGGPSEQYF. The CDR3 DNA follows: TGTGCCAGCAGCTCGGGACTAGCGGGGGGGCCTAGCGAGCAGTACTTC.

The V and J genes are TRBV5-5 and TRBJ1-3, with D possibly TRBD1 on 6 matching bases. V lost 2 bases, J lost 1 base, and 16 bases lay in between. From germline, CDR1 is SGHKS and CDR2 YYEKEE (reference sequence). CDR3 size: 17 residues. The CDR3 region is CASSFVRGTVSGNTIYF. Written as DNA, the CDR3 is TGTGCCAGCAGCTTTGTGAGGGGGACGGTGTCTGGAAACACCATATATTTT.

The chain employs TRBV7-8 and TRBJ2-1, with 10 positions matching TRBD1. This CDR3 is 15 amino acids long. V lost 4 bases and J lost 3; bases outside the gene matches: 3. CDR1 is SGHVS, CDR2 FQNEAQ, per germline. CDR3 nucleotide sequence: TGTGCCAGCAGCTCGACAGGGGGCTTCTACAATGAGCAGTTCTTC. It yields the protein CASSSTGGFYNEQFF. The full variable domain, completed using reference TRBV7-8 and TRBJ2-1, is GAGVSQSPRYKVAKRGQDVALRCDPISGHVSLFWYQQALGQGPEFLTYFQNEAQLDKSGLPSDRFFAERPEGSVSTLKIQRTQQEDSAVYLCASSSTGGFYNEQFFGPGTRLTVL.

V usage is TRBV11-2 and J usage is TRBJ2-7, with D possibly matching TRBD1 (5 bases). Germline-derived CDR1 and CDR2 are SGHAT and FQNNGV. The CDR3 covers 15 residues. The V and J ends lost 0 bases and 2 bases respectively, with 11 bases between them. The CDR3 DNA sequence: TGTGCCAGCAGCTTAGAAGGTTCAGGGACCTACGAGCAGTACTTC. Its protein is CASSLEGSGTYEQYF. The complete variable domain, with remaining parts taken from reference TRBV11-2 and TRBJ2-7, reads EAGVAQSPRYKIIEKRQSVAFWCNPISGHATLYWYQQILGQGPKLLIQFQNNGVVDDSQLPKDRFSAERLKGVDSTLKIQPAKLEDSAVYLCASSLEGSGTYEQYFGPGTRLTVT.

J is TRBJ2-2 and V is TRBV9; 10 bases agree with TRBD2. Trimming cost V 0 bases and J 1 base; bases outside gene matches: 3. The CDR3 loop spans 17 amino acids. In germline, CDR1 is SGDLS, CDR2 YYNGEE. The CDR3 spells CASSVGIAGGNTGELFF. As DNA, the CDR3 is TGTGCCAGCAGCGTAGGGATAGCGGGGGGGAACACCGGGGAGCTGTTTTTT.

The chain recombines TRBV12-2 with TRBJ2-3; TRBD2 is taken as the D call from the table, unchecked against the DNA. TRBV12-2 is classified as a pseudogene. This CDR3 comprises 18 residues. CDR3 residues: CASRLALSLAGLGDTQYF. The CDR3 region has the DNA TGTGCAAGTCGCTTAGCGCTTTCGTTAGCGGGGCTTGGAGATACGCAGTATTTT.

The chain links TRBV6-6 to TRBJ1-6; unclear D gene. Germline assignment: CDR1 MNHNY and CDR2 SVGAGI (reference sequence). The CDR3 is 13 residues long. The germline V and J ends were trimmed by 5 bases and 7 bases, with 9 bases remaining between them. The chain's CDR3 is CASSRRANSPLHF. CDR3 coding DNA: TGTGCCAGCAGTCGGAGGGCGAATTCACCCCTCCACTTT.

The chain recombines TRBV10-3 with TRBJ2-2; D possibly corresponds to TRBD1 (6 bases). The CDR3 has 14 residues. Trimming took off 0 bases at V and 5 bases at J, with 7 bases between the two ends. The germline CDR1 and CDR2 sequences are ENHRY and SYGVKD. The CDR3 reads CAISESRGTGELFF. The CDR3 bases are TGTGCCATCAGTGAGTCCAGGGGAACCGGGGAGCTGTTTTTT.

The table lists this clone with a few counts. The chain joins TRBV18 to TRBJ2-3, with 8 bases aligning to TRBD1. Germline V gene lookup returns CDR1 KGHSH and CDR2 LQKENI. The junction had 7 bases not matched to a gene; V was cut back by 3 bases and J by 11 bases. The CDR3 runs 13 residues. CDR3 nucleotide sequence: TGTGCCAGCTCACCCCCTCTGACAGGGGAGCAGTATTTT. This codes for CASSPPLTGEQYF.

This rearrangement joins TRBV20-1 to TRBJ2-7, with 10 positions matching TRBD1. Trimming at V came to 7 bases and at J to 4 bases, leaving 7 bases not matched to a gene. The CDR3 loop spans 13 amino acids. Germline CDR1 and CDR2: DFQATT and SNEGSKA (reference sequence). The CDR3 protein is CSGSGTGAYEQYF. CDR3 DNA: TGCAGTGGTAGTGGGACAGGGGCGTACGAGCAGTACTTC.

The chain has TRBV6-5 and TRBJ2-1; 12 positions match TRBD2. Germline values: CDR1 MNHEY, CDR2 SVGAGI. J gave up 3 bases and V 5 bases, and 2 bases lay outside the gene matches. The CDR3 covers 15 residues. The CDR3 protein is CASSQLAGGYNEQFF. The CDR3 DNA is TGTGCCAGCAGTCAACTAGCGGGGGGCTACAATGAGCAGTTCTTC.

This clone has only a few counts. V gene TRBV29-1 combines with J gene TRBJ2-7; TRBD2 matches at 8 bases. The V gene end was trimmed by 6 bases and the J gene end by 6 bases; junction bases not matched to a gene: 10. Germline assignment: CDR1 SQVTM and CDR2 ANQGSEA. CDR3 length: 13 residues. The CDR3: CSVRAGEWSEQYF. The DNA of the CDR3 is TGCAGCGTCCGAGCGGGGGAGTGGAGCGAGCAGTACTTC.

The DNA of the CDR3 is TGTGCCAGCGCCGGCAGCGGCGGGGGGGCCGGTGAGACCCAGTACTTC. It codes for CASAGSGGGAGETQYF. The chain joins TRBV7-8 to TRBJ2-5; 9 bases align to TRBD2. The ends lost 8 bases at V and 5 bases at J; junction bases unmatched: 15. The CDR3 is made up of 16 amino acids. Germline loops: CDR1 SGHVS, CDR2 FQNEAQ. The full variable domain, completed using reference TRBV7-8 and TRBJ2-5, is GAGVSQSPRYKVAKRGQDVALRCDPISGHVSLFWYQQALGQGPEFLTYFQNEAQLDKSGLPSDRFFAERPEGSVSTLKIQRTQQEDSAVYLCASAGSGGGAGETQYFGPGTRLLVL.

A few counts support this clone. The chain combines TRBV7-9 with TRBJ2-6; maybe TRBD1 (6 bases). V was clipped by 4 bases and J by 2 bases, with 9 bases between them. This CDR3 contains 15 residues. Germline V gene sequence: CDR1 SEHNR, CDR2 FQNEAQ (reference sequence). Here the CDR3 DNA reads TGTGCCAGCAGCTCGTCAGGGGCTGGGGCCAACGTCCTGACTTTC. It translates to CASSSSGAGANVLTF.

There are a few counts of this clone. The gene calls are TRBV13 and TRBJ2-3, with 10 bases that match TRBD2. This CDR3 comprises 17 residues. CDR1 and CDR2 (germline): PRHDT, FYEKMQ (reference sequence). The V gene end was trimmed by 0 bases and the J gene end by 1 base; junction bases not matched to a gene: 4. CDR3 region: CASSLGWLAGGTDTQYF. The CDR3 DNA is TGTGCCAGCAGCTTAGGATGGCTAGCGGGGGGCACAGATACGCAGTATTTT.

The CDR3, as DNA: TGTGCCAGCAGCGCGACTAGCGGGGGGACCCCGGAGACCCAGTACTTC. It yields the protein CASSATSGGTPETQYF. This chain uses TRBV9 with TRBJ2-5; 13 positions match TRBD2. Germline-derived CDR1 and CDR2 are SGDLS and YYNGEE. There are 16 residues in the CDR3. The junction had 7 bases not matched to a gene; V was cut back by 3 bases and J by 5 bases.

The chain couples TRBV10-3 to TRBJ2-7; 7 nucleotides match TRBD1. Germline V lookup: CDR1 ENHRY, CDR2 SYGVKD. The CDR3 contains 13 residues. J was trimmed by 5 bases and V by 6 bases; bases with no gene match: 7. For the CDR3, the DNA is TGTGCCATCAGACGACAGGGCGTAGACGAGCAGTACTTC. Translated, it gives CAIRRQGVDEQYF.

The CDR3 here is CSASKREGTGELFF. DNA for the CDR3: TGCAGTGCTAGTAAAAGGGAGGGCACCGGGGAGCTGTTTTTT. The chain employs TRBV20-1 and TRBJ2-2; 7 nucleotides match TRBD2. Per germline, CDR1 DFQATT and CDR2 SNEGSKA (reference sequence). CDR3 size: 14 residues. V dropped 3 bases and J dropped 4; count of bases not matched to a gene: 5.

V is TRBV6-1 and J is TRBJ2-7, with TRBD1 matching 8 bases. Trimming took 10 bases from V and 2 from J; bases not matched to a gene: 10. The CDR3 is 14 residues long. Germline loops: CDR1 MNHNS, CDR2 SASEGT. CDR3 in DNA: TGTGCCACCTCGACAGGGGCCTTACCCTACGAGCAGTACTTC. It encodes CATSTGALPYEQYF.

This chain uses TRBV20-1 with TRBJ2-1; D ambiguous. The CDR3 contains 11 residues. The germline V gene encodes CDR1 DFQATT and CDR2 SNEGSKA (reference sequence). V lost 8 bases to trimming and J lost 9 bases, with 14 bases between them. The DNA for the CDR3 is TGCAGTCCGAAGAGCGAGTCTGAGCAGTTCTTC. It specifies CSPKSESEQFF.

This clone occurred a few times. The J gene is TRBJ1-2, the V gene TRBV10-3; no clear D gene. V was cut by 0 bases and J by 4 bases, with 6 bases left in between. CDR3 length equals 13 residues. CDR1 is ENHRY and CDR2 is SYGVKD in the germline V gene. The chain's CDR3 is CAISESSLYGYTF. The DNA for the CDR3 is TGTGCCATCAGTGAGTCGAGCCTCTATGGCTACACCTTC.

V usage is TRBV5-1 and J usage is TRBJ2-1; possibly TRBD1 for D (7 bases). The CDR3 contains 18 residues. V was clipped by 0 bases and J by 4 bases, with 20 bases between them. In germline, CDR1 is SGHRS, CDR2 YFSETQ. In nucleotides, the CDR3 is TGCGCCAGCAGCTTGGCGACAGGGCCAGGAGGGACGTACAATGAGCAGTTCTTC. It codes for CASSLATGPGGTYNEQFF.

The V call is TRBV12-5, the J call TRBJ1-2; D not resolved. The CDR3 is 11 amino acids. The V gene's germline CDR1 is LGHNT and CDR2 FRNRAP. V was trimmed by 8 bases and J by 4 bases, leaving 8 bases between them. The CDR3 region is CASSGSYGYTF. The CDR3 nucleotides read TGTGCTAGTTCCGGGTCCTATGGCTACACCTTC.

This sequence joins TRBV5-4 and TRBJ2-7; 9 nucleotides match TRBD1. Germline values: CDR1 SGHNT, CDR2 YYREEE (reference sequence). The junction had 12 bases not matched to a gene; V was cut back by 4 bases and J by 1 base. The CDR3 length is 17 residues. The CDR3 DNA follows: TGTGCCAGCAGCGCGGCCGGGACAGGGAGGATATCCTACGAGCAGTACTTC. Its translation: CASSAAGTGRISYEQYF.